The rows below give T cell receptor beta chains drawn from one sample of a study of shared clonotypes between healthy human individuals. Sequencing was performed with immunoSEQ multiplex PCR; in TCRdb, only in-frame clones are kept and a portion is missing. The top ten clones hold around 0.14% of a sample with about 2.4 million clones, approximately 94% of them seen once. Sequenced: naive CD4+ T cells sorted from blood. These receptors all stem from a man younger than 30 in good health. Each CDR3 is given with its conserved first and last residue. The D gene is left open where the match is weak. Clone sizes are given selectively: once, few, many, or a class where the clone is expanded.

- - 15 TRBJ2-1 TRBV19 CASRGTAATYNEQFF TGTGCCAGTAGAGGGACTGCTGCCACCTACAATGAGCAGTTCTTC
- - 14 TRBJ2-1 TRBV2 CASSVQGAYNEQFF TGTGCCAGCAGTGTACAGGGCGCCTACAATGAGCAGTTCTTC
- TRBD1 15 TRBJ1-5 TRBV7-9 CASSTQGSGNQPQHF TGTGCCAGCAGCACACAGGGGTCCGGGAATCAGCCCCAGCATTTT
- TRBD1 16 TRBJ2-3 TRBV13 CASSETGTGAPSTQYF TGTGCCAGCAGTGAGACCGGGACAGGGGCACCAAGTACGCAGTATTTT
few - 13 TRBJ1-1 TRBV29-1 CSVEAGIGTEAFF TGCAGCGTTGAGGCGGGTATAGGGACTGAAGCTTTCTTT
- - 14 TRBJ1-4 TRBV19 CASSRTGPREKLFF TGTGCCAGTAGTAGGACTGGGCCGAGGGAAAAACTGTTTTTT
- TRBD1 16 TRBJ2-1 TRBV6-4 CASSDAGTGVGHEQFF TGTGCCAGCAGTGACGCGGGGACAGGGGTAGGCCATGAGCAGTTCTTC
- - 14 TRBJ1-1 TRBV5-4 CARTLAAANTEAFF TGTGCCAGAACCCTAGCGGCTGCGAACACTGAAGCTTTCTTT
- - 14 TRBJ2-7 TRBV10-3 CAVAEGTMPTEQYF TGTGCCGTAGCTGAGGGAACAATGCCTACCGAGCAGTACTTC
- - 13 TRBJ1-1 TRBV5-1 CASSFGTNTEAFF TGCGCCAGCAGCTTCGGGACGAACACTGAAGCTTTCTTT
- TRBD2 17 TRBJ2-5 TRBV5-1 CASSLKGTSGDQETQYF TGCGCCAGCAGCTTGAAGGGGACTAGCGGGGACCAAGAGACCCAGTACTTC
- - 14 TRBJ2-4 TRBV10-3 CAISESGTENIQYF TGTGCCATCAGTGAGTCAGGGACTGAAAACATTCAGTACTTC
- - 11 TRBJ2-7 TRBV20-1 CSASDPPEQYF TGCAGTGCCAGTGATCCGCCCGAGCAGTACTTC
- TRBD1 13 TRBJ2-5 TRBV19 CASSMTGRETQYF TGTGCCAGTAGTATGACAGGGCGGGAGACCCAGTACTTC